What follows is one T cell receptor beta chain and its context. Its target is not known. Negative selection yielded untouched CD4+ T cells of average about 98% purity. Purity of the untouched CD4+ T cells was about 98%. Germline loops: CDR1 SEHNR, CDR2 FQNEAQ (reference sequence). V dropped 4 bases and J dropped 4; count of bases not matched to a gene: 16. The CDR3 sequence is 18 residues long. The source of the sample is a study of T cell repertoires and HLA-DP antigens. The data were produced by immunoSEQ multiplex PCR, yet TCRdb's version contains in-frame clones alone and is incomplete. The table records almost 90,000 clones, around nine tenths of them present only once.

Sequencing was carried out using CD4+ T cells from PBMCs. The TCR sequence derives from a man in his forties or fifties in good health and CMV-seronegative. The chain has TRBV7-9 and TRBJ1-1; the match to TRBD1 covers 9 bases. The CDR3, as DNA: TGTGCCAGCAGCTCCTACGGAACAGGGGGCGCTTGGGGCACTGAAGCTTTCTTT. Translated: CASSSYGTGGAWGTEAFF.